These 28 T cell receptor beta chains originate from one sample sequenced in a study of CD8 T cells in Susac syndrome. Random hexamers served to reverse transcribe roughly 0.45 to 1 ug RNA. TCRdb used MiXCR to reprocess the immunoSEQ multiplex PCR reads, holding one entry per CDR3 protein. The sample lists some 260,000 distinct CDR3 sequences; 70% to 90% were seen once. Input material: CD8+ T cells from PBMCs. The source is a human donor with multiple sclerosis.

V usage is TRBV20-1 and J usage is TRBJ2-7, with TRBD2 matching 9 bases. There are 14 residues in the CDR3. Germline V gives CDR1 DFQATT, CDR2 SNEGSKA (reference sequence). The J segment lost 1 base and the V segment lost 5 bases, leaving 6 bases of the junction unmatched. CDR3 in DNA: TGCAGTGCTCCCCTTAGCGGGAGTTCCTACGAGCAGTACTTC. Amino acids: CSAPLSGSSYEQYF.

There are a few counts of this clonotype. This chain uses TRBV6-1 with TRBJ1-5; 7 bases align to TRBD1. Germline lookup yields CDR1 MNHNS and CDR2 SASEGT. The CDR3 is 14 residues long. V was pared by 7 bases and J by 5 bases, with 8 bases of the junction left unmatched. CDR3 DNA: TGTGCCAGCATTAGACAGGGTTTTGATCAGCCCCAGCATTTT. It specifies CASIRQGFDQPQHF.

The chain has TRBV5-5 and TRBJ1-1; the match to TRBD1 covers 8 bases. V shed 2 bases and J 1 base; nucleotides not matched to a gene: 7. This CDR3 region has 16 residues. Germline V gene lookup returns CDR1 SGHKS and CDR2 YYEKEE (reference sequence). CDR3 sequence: CASSFRTGGANTEAFF. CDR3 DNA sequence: TGTGCCAGCAGCTTTCGTACAGGGGGGGCGAACACTGAAGCTTTCTTT.

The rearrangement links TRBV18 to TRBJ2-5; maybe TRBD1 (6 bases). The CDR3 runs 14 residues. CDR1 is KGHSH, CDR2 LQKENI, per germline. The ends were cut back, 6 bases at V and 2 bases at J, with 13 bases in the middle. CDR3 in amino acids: CASSGFGQQETQYF. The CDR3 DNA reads TGTGCCAGCTCCGGGTTTGGACAGCAAGAGACCCAGTACTTC.

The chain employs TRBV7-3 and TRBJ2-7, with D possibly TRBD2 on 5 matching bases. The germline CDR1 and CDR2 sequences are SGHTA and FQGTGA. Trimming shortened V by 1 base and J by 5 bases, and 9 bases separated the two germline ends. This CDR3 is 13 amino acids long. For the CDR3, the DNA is TGTGCCAGCAGCTTAAATCAGCGGAACGAGCAGTACTTC. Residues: CASSLNQRNEQYF.

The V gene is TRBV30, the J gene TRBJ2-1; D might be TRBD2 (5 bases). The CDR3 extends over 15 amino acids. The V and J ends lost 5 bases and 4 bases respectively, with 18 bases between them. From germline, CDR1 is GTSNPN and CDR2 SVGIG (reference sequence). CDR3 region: CAWQVFERLYNEQFF. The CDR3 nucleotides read TGTGCCTGGCAGGTCTTTGAGCGGCTATACAATGAGCAGTTCTTC.

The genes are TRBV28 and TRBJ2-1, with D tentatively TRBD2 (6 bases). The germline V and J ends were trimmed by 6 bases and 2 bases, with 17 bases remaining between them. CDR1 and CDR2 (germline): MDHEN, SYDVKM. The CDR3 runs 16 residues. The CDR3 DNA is TGTGCCAGCAGCCGGACTCGGCTAGCGCCCTACAATGAGCAGTTCTTC. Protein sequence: CASSRTRLAPYNEQFF. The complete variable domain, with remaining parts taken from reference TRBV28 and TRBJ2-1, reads DVKVTQSSRYLVKRTGEKVFLECVQDMDHENMFWYRQDPGLGLRLIYFSYDVKMKEKGDIPEGYSVSREKKERFSLILESASTNQTSMYLCASSRTRLAPYNEQFFGPGTRLTVL.

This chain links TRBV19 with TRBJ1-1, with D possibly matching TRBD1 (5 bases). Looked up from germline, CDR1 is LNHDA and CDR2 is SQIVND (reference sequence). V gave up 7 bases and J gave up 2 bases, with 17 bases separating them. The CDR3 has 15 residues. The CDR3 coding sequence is TGTGCCAGTAAAATATCCGGGACGTCCAACACTGAAGCTTTCTTT. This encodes CASKISGTSNTEAFF.

CDR3 nucleotides: TGTGCCAGCAGCTCTGTAGCGGGAGACGAGTCCGGGGAGCTGTTTTTT. Protein product: CASSSVAGDESGELFF. V and J are TRBV7-9 and TRBJ2-2; TRBD2 matches at 9 bases. CDR1 is SEHNR, CDR2 FQNEAQ, per germline (reference sequence). CDR3 length equals 16 residues. Trimming removed 4 bases from V and 6 bases from J; junction bases left unmatched: 9. Based on the CDR3 plus reference TRBV7-9 and TRBJ2-2, the full variable domain is DTGVSQNPRHKITKRGQNVTFRCDPISEHNRLYWYRQTLGQGPEFLTYFQNEAQLEKSRLLSDRFSAERPKGSFSTLEIQRTEQGDSAMYLCASSSVAGDESGELFFGEGSRLTVL.

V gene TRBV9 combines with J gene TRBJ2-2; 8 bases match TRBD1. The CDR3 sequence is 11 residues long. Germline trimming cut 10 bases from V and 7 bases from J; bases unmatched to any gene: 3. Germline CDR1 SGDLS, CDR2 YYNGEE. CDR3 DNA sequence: TGTGCCTCCACAGGGGGCGGGGAGCTGTTTTTT. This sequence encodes CASTGGGELFF.

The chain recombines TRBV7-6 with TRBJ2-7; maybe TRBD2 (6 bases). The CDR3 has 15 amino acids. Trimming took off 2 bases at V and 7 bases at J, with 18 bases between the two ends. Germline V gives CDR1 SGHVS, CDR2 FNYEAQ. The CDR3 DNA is TGTGCCAGCAGCTTAACCTCAAGCGGGTTGAGGGAGCAGTACTTC. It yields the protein CASSLTSSGLREQYF.

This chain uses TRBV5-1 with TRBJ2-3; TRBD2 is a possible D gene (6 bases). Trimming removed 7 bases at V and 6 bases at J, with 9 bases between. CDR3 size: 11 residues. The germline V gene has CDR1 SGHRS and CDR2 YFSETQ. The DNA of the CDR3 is TGCGCCAGCCAAGCGGGCGATACGCAGTATTTT. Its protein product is CASQAGDTQYF.

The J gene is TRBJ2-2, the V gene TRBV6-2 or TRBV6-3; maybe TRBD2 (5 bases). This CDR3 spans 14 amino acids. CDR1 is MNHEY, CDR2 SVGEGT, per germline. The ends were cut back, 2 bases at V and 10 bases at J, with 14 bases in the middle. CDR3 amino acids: CASSYEAVREELFF. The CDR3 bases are TGTGCCAGCAGTTACGAAGCGGTCCGGGAGGAGCTGTTTTTT.

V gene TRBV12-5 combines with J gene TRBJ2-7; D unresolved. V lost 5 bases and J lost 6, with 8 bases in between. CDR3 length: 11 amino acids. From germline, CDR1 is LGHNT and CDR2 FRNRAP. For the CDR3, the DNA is TGTGCTAGTGGTCCCTCCGGCGAGCAGTACTTC. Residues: CASGPSGEQYF.

The CDR3 DNA is TGCAGTGCCAGGGGACTAGAAGGAATACACTACGAGCAGTACTTC. It yields the protein CSARGLEGIHYEQYF. V is TRBV20-1 and J is TRBJ2-7; 8 bases align to TRBD2. Trimming cost V 6 bases and J 3 bases; bases outside gene matches: 13. CDR3 length: 15 residues. Germline V gene data show CDR1 as DFQATT and CDR2 as SNEGSKA (reference sequence).

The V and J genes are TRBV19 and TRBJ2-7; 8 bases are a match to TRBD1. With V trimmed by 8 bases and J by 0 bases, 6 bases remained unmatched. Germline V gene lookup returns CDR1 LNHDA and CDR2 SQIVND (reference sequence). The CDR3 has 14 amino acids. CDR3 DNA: TGTGCCAGTGCGCCGGGACAGGCCTCCTACGAGCAGTACTTC. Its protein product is CASAPGQASYEQYF.

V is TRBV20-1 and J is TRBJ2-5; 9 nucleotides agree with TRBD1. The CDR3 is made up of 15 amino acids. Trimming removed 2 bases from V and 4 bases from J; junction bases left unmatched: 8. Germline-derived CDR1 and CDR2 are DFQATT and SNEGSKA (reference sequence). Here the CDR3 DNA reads TGCAGTGCTAGATCGGCCGACAGGGGGGCAGAGACCCAGTACTTC. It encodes CSARSADRGAETQYF.

In DNA form, the CDR3 reads TGTGCCACCAGCGAAACAGGGGGCCCCCACACAGATACGCAGTATTTT. It specifies CATSETGGPHTDTQYF. The chain links TRBV15 to TRBJ2-3, with 9 bases identical to TRBD1. This CDR3 comprises 16 residues. V gave up 5 bases and J gave up 2 bases; unmatched junction bases: 8. Germline values: CDR1 LNHNV, CDR2 YYDKDF (reference sequence).

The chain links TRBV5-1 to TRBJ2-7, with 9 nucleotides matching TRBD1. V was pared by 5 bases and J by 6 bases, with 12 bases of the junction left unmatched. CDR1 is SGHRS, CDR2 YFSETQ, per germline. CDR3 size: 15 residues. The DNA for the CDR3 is TGCGCCAGCAGAGAGGAGGAAGGGACAGGGCTCGAGCAGTACTTC. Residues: CASREEEGTGLEQYF. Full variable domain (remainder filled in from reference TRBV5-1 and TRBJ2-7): KAGVTQTPRYLIKTRGQQVTLSCSPISGHRSVSWYQQTPGQGLQFLFEYFSETQRNKGNFPGRFSGRQFSNSRSEMNVSTLELGDSALYLCASREEEGTGLEQYFGPGTRLTVT.

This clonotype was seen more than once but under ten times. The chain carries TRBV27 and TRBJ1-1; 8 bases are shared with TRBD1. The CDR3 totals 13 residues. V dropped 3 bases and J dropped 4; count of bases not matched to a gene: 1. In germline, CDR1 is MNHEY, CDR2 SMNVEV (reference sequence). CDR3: CASSFTGGTEAFF. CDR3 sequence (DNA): TGTGCCAGCAGTTTCACAGGGGGCACTGAAGCTTTCTTT.

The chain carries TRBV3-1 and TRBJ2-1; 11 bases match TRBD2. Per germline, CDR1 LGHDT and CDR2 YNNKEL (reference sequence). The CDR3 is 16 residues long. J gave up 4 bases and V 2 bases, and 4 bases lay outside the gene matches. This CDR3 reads CASSQTRTSGYNEQFF. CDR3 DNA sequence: TGTGCCAGCAGCCAAACTCGGACTAGCGGGTACAATGAGCAGTTCTTC.

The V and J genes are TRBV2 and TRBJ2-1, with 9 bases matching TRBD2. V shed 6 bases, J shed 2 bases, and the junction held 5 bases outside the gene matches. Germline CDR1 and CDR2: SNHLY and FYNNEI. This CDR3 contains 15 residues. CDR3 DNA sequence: TGTGCCAGCAGACCGACTAGCGGAGCCTACAATGAGCAGTTCTTC. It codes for CASRPTSGAYNEQFF.

CDR3 sequence: CASSPTTSGRTDTQYF. DNA of the CDR3: TGTGCCAGCAGCCCCACGACTAGCGGGAGGACAGATACGCAGTATTTT. This chain joins TRBV3-1 and TRBJ2-3; 13 bases agree with TRBD2. V was clipped by 4 bases and J by 3 bases; unmatched bases: 4. Germline assignment: CDR1 LGHDT and CDR2 YNNKEL (reference sequence). The CDR3 sequence is 16 residues long.

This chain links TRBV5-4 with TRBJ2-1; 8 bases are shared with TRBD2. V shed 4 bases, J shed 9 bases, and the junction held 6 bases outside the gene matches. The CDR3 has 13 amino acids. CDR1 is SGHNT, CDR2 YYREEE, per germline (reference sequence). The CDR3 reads CASSIGTSFEQFF. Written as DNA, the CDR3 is TGTGCCAGCAGCATCGGGACTAGTTTTGAGCAGTTCTTC.

The CDR3 DNA sequence: TGTGCCAGCAGCACGCCCCTGGGAGTAGCAACTAATGAAAAACTGTTTTTT. Protein product: CASSTPLGVATNEKLFF. This chain links TRBV9 with TRBJ1-4; D remains unclear. Trimming cost V 4 bases and J 0 bases, with 16 bases left between them. Germline-derived CDR1 and CDR2 are SGDLS and YYNGEE. The CDR3 has 17 residues. Full variable domain (missing parts from reference TRBV9 and TRBJ1-4): DSGVTQTPKHLITATGQRVTLRCSPRSGDLSVYWYQQSLDQGLQFLIQYYNGEERAKGNILERFSAQQFPDLHSELNLSSLELGDSALYFCASSTPLGVATNEKLFFGSGTQLSVL.

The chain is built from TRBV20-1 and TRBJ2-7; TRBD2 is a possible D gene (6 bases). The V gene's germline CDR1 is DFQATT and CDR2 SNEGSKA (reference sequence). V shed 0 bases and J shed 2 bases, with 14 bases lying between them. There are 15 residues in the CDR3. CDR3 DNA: TGCAGTGCTAGAGATCGGGTAGCGGCCACCTACGAGCAGTACTTC. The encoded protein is CSARDRVAATYEQYF.

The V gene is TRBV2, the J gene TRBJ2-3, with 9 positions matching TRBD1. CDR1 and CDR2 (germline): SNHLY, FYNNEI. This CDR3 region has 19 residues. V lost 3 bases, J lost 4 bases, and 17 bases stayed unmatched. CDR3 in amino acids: CASSDLLPTGTGFADTQYF. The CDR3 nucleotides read TGTGCCAGCAGTGACCTCCTTCCGACCGGGACAGGGTTCGCAGATACGCAGTATTTT.

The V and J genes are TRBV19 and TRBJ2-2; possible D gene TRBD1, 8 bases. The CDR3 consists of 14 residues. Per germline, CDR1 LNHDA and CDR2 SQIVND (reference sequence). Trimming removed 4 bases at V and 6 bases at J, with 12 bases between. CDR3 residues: CASSSTGGAGELFF. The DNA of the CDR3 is TGTGCCAGTAGTAGCACAGGGGGGGCCGGGGAGCTGTTTTTT.